A selection of T cell receptor beta chains follows, all from one sample in a study of human T cells and chemical hapten exposure. TCRdb fed the RACE reads into MiXCR, producing one record per CDR3 protein. There are fewer than 350,000 distinct CDR3 sequences in the sample; about 7.7% occur only once, and less than 1.5% lies in the top ten. The sample in question was whole blood, obtained in connection with sensitization to the hapten diphenylcyclopropenone (DPC). The origin of the receptors is a man aged 18-30 years with alopecia areata. Some clones in this sample may be carry-over from other donors' samples. The CDR3 runs from the conserved cysteine through the conserved F or W. The D gene is left open where the match is weak. The listing skips clone size in some rows; elsewhere it reads once, few, many or a size class.

J: TRBJ1-5; D: NA; size: NA; length: 15; V: TRBV10-2; DNA: TGCGCCAGCAGTGAGTCGACGGGACCCGGTCAGCCCCAGCATTTT; CDR3: CASSESTGPGQPQHF
J: TRBJ1-1; D: NA; size: NA; length: 14; V: TRBV9; DNA: TGTGCCAGCAGCGTAGATGTATTGGTGACTGAAGCTTTCTTT; CDR3: CASSVDVLVTEAFF
J: TRBJ1-1; D: NA; size: NA; length: 18; V: TRBV4-1; DNA: TGCGCCAGCAGCCGGTGGAGGGGAACAGCGATCATGAACACTGAAGCTTTCTTT; CDR3: CASSRWRGTAIMNTEAFF
J: TRBJ1-6; D: NA; size: many; length: 16; V: TRBV7-2; DNA: TGTGCCAGCAGCTTAGCGTCCGGGGACGGCGGTTCACCCCTCCACTTT; CDR3: CASSLASGDGGSPLHF
J: TRBJ2-7; D: NA; size: many; length: 13; V: TRBV10-3; DNA: TGTGCCACCCGAGGCGGGGGCGCCTACGAGCAGTACTTC; CDR3: CATRGGGAYEQYF
J: TRBJ1-2; D: TRBD1; size: NA; length: 14; V: TRBV29-1; DNA: TGCAGCGTGGGGCGGGACAGGCATAACTATGGCTACACCTTC; CDR3: CSVGRDRHNYGYTF
J: TRBJ2-3; D: NA; size: many; length: 16; V: TRBV2; DNA: TGTGCCAGCAGTGTATTTCGTTTCAGGGATCAAGATACGCAGTATTTT; CDR3: CASSVFRFRDQDTQYF
J: TRBJ2-3; D: NA; size: few; length: 15; V: TRBV21-1; DNA: TGTGCCAGCAGCAAAGCGAGACAGAGTACAGATACGCAGTATTTT; CDR3: CASSKARQSTDTQYF
J: TRBJ2-5; D: NA; size: NA; length: 15; V: TRBV28; DNA: TGTGCCAGCAGTTTAAGTTTCCCAGTCCAAGAGACCCAGTACTTC; CDR3: CASSLSFPVQETQYF
J: TRBJ2-1; D: TRBD2; size: NA; length: 19; V: TRBV20-1; DNA: TGCAGTGCTAGAGACCCACTAGCGGGGGGGAAGTCCTCCTACAATGAGCAGTTCTTC; CDR3: CSARDPLAGGKSSYNEQFF
J: TRBJ1-2; D: TRBD1; size: many; length: 15; V: TRBV3-1; DNA: TGTGCCAGCAGCCAAGTTATTGACAGGGCTGAGGGCTACACCTTC; CDR3: CASSQVIDRAEGYTF
J: TRBJ2-5; D: NA; size: many; length: 11; V: TRBV10-3; DNA: TGTGCCATCAGTACGGCAGAGACCCAGTACTTC; CDR3: CAISTAETQYF
J: TRBJ2-3; D: NA; size: NA; length: 15; V: TRBV7-9; DNA: TGTGCCAGCAGCTTAGCCGGGACCCGCACAGATACGCAGTATTTT; CDR3: CASSLAGTRTDTQYF
J: TRBJ1-5; D: NA; size: NA; length: 10; V: TRBV7-2; DNA: TGTGCCAGCAGCTTACCCCCCCAGCATTTT; CDR3: CASSLPPQHF
J: TRBJ2-5; D: TRBD2; size: NA; length: 17; V: TRBV5-1; DNA: TGCGCCAGCAGGTCCGGGACTAGCGGGTTCAAACAAGAGACCCAGTACTTC; CDR3: CASRSGTSGFKQETQYF
J: TRBJ2-3; D: NA; size: few; length: 13; V: TRBV18; DNA: TGTGCCAGCTCACCTCCAAGCACAGATACGCAGTATTTT; CDR3: CASSPPSTDTQYF
J: TRBJ2-4; D: TRBD1; size: many; length: 15; V: TRBV28; DNA: TGTGCCAGCAGTTTCCCGGACAGGGGGGGAAACATTCAGTACTTC; CDR3: CASSFPDRGGNIQYF